This T cell receptor beta chain came from a study of T-cell reconstitution after alpha-beta-depleted transplantation in children. This clonotype was picked up many times. Its antigen is not identified. Preparation of the TCRbeta library involved a method that used unique molecular identifiers. TCRdb itself ran the PCR reads through MiXCR, one entry per CDR3 protein. The sample comprises some 300,000 distinct CDR3 sequences, 10% of which are singletons, and 7.5% rests with the top ten. Study-wide points: Several hundred graft clones that had expanded were reportedly the source of alpha-beta T cells about two months after transplant. Most T-cell counts and diversity one year after the transplant came from T cells that were newly produced. In some patients, recipient T cells and intrathymic progenitors surviving conditioning explained high day-60 diversity.

CDR3 length: 17 residues. With 5 bases clipped from V and 2 bases from J, the junction kept 10 bases outside the gene matches. The V gene's germline CDR1 is SEHNR and CDR2 FQNEAQ (reference sequence). This specimen was PBMCs, taken before TCRalphabeta/CD19-depleted stem cell transplant. The sequence derives from a boy younger than two with acute myeloid leukemia, due to receive a stem cell transplant. The V and J genes are TRBV7-9 and TRBJ2-1; 9 positions agree with TRBD2. The chain's CDR3 is CASSIIAGEGAYNEQFF. The CDR3 region has the DNA TGTGCCAGCAGCATAATAGCGGGAGAGGGAGCCTACAATGAGCAGTTCTTC.